Following are 7 T cell receptor beta chains from one sample sequenced in a study of T-cell memory formation after mild COVID-19. Each CDR3 protein is one row after TCRdb ran MiXCR on the 5' RACE reads. Of roughly 600,000 distinct CDR3 sequences in the sample, around 17% were seen once. The sequenced sample was PBMCs or a T cell subset sorted from them (not recorded which). The receptor set was obtained from an adult woman who had mild COVID-19 (a few samples of this study predate the infection). Cell type and time point are not known.

CDR3 DNA sequence: TGTGCCAGCAGCTTAGCGGGTAGGGCTAACACTGAAGCTTTCTTT. It yields the protein CASSLAGRANTEAFF. This chain links TRBV7-6 with TRBJ1-1, with D uncertain. CDR1 and CDR2 (germline): SGHVS, FNYEAQ. The V end was cut by 0 bases, the J end by 2 bases, with 10 bases between. The CDR3 sequence is 15 residues long. Variable domain in full (rest from reference TRBV7-6 and TRBJ1-1): GAGVSQSPRYKVTKRGQDVALRCDPISGHVSLYWYRQALGQGPEFLTYFNYEAQQDKSGLPNDRFSAERPEGSISTLTIQRTEQRDSAMYRCASSLAGRANTEAFFGQGTRLTVV.

This clonotype was seen a few times. The chain is built from TRBV2 and TRBJ2-5; either TRBD1 or TRBD2 may supply D (6 bases each). Germline V gene lookup returns CDR1 SNHLY and CDR2 FYNNEI. Trimming took off 3 bases at V and 5 bases at J, with 10 bases between the two ends. The CDR3 sequence is 13 residues long. CDR3 sequence (DNA): TGTGCCAGCAGTGAGAGGGGGGAGGAGACCCAGTACTTC. As protein: CASSERGEETQYF.

The rearrangement joins TRBV9 to TRBJ2-7; 9 nucleotides agree with TRBD1. CDR1 is SGDLS and CDR2 is YYNGEE in the germline V gene. Trimming took 4 bases from V and 5 from J; bases not matched to a gene: 10. CDR3 length equals 15 residues. The CDR3 region is CASSNTGQGNDEQYF. DNA for the CDR3: TGTGCCAGCAGCAACACGGGACAGGGAAACGACGAGCAGTACTTC.

This clonotype was seen a few times. CDR3 amino acids: CASKGKEGVDPYGYTF. The CDR3 DNA follows: TGTGCCAGCAAGGGGAAGGAGGGAGTAGATCCGTATGGCTACACCTTC. The rearrangement links TRBV2 to TRBJ1-2; a possible D gene is TRBD1 (5 bases). V was shortened by 7 bases and J by 5 bases, with 23 bases between the two germline ends. This CDR3 is built from 16 residues. Looked up from germline, CDR1 is SNHLY and CDR2 is FYNNEI. Full variable domain (missing parts from reference TRBV2 and TRBJ1-2): EPEVTQTPSHQVTQMGQEVILRCVPISNHLYFYWYRQILGQKVEFLVSFYNNEISEKSEIFDDQFSVERPDGSNFTLKIRSTKLEDSAMYFCASKGKEGVDPYGYTFGSGTRLTVV.

The CDR3 nucleotides are TGTGCCAGCAGGTACACAGGGGGCGGCTACGAGCAGTACTTC. It codes for CASRYTGGGYEQYF. The V call is TRBV6-5, the J call TRBJ2-7; 9 nucleotides line up with TRBD1. This CDR3 contains 14 residues. Trimming cost V 6 bases and J 3 bases; bases outside gene matches: 6. Per the germline V gene, CDR1 is MNHEY and CDR2 is SVGAGI.

The chain links TRBV7-9 to TRBJ2-2; the D call may be TRBD1 or TRBD2 (6 bases each). Trimming cost V 0 bases and J 4 bases, with 12 bases left between them. CDR3 length equals 16 residues. CDR1 is SEHNR and CDR2 is FQNEAQ in the germline V gene (reference sequence). CDR3 sequence reads: CASSLAGGTLTGELFF. CDR3 in DNA: TGTGCCAGCAGCTTAGCTGGGGGGACACTCACCGGGGAGCTGTTTTTT.

For the CDR3, the DNA is TGTGCCACCGAACCTCTCGAGGCAGATACGCAGTATTTT. Translating it yields CATEPLEADTQYF. The chain has TRBV24-1 and TRBJ2-3; the D is unclear. The V end was cut by 9 bases, the J end by 4 bases, with 13 bases between. The CDR3 spans 13 residues. Germline V gives CDR1 KGHDR, CDR2 SFDVKD.